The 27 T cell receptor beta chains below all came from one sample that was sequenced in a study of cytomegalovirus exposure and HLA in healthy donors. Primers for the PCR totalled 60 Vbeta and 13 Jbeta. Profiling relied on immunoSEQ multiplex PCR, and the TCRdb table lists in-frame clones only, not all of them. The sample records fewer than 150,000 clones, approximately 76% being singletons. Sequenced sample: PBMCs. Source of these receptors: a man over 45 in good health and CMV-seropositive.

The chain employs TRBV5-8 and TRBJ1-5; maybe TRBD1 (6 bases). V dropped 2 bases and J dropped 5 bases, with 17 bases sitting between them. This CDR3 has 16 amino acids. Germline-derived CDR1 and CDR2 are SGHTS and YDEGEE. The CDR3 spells CASSFSYAGAYQPQHF. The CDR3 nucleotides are TGTGCCAGCAGCTTCTCCTACGCAGGGGCCTATCAGCCCCAGCATTTT.

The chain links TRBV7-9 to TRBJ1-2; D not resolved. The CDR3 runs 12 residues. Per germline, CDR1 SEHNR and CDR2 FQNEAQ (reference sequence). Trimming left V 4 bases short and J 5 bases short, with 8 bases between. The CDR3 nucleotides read TGTGCCAGCAGCTCCTGGGAGTATGGCTACACCTTC. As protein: CASSSWEYGYTF.

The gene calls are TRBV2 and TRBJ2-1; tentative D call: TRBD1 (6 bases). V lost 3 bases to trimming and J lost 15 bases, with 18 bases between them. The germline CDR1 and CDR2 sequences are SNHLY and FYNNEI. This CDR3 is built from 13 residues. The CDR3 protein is CASSDKEQGWLFF. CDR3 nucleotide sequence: TGTGCCAGCAGTGATAAGGAGCAGGGGTGGCTGTTCTTC.

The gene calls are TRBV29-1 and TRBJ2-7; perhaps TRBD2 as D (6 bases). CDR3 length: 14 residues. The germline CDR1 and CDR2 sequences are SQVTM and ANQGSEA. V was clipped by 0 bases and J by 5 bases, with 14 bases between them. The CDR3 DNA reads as TGCAGCGTTGAAGATCATCGGGGGACGCACGAGCAGTACTTC. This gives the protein CSVEDHRGTHEQYF.

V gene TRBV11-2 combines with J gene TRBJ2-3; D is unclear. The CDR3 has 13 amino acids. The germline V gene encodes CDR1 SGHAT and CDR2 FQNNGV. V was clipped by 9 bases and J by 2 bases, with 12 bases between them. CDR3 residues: CASNNPLTDTQYF. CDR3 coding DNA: TGTGCCAGTAACAATCCCCTCACAGATACGCAGTATTTT.

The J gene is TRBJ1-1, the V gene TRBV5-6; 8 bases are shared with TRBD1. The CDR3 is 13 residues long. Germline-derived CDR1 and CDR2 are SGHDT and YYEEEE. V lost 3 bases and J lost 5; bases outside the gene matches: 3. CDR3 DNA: TGTGCCAGCAGCTGGACAGGGAGTACTGAAGCTTTCTTT. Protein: CASSWTGSTEAFF.

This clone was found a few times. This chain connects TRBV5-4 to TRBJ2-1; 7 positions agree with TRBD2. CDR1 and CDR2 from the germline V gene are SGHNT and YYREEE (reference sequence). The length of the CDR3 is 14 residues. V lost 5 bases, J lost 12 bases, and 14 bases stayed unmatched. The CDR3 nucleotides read TGTGCCAGCAGACTTAGGCCAGCGGGAAGGGGGCAGTTCTTC. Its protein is CASRLRPAGRGQFF.

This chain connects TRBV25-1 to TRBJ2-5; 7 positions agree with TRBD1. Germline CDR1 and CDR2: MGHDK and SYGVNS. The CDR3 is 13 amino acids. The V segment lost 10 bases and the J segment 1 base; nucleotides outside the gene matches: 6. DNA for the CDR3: TGTGCCACCGGACAGGCCGCCCAAGAGACCCAGTACTTC. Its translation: CATGQAAQETQYF.

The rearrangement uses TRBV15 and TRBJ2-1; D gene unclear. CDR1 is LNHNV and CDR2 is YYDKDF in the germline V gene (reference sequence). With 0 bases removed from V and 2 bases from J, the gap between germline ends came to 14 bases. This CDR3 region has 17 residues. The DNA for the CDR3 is TGTGCCACCAGCAGAGAAAGCAGCCCGACTCCCTACAATGAGCAGTTCTTC. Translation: CATSRESSPTPYNEQFF.

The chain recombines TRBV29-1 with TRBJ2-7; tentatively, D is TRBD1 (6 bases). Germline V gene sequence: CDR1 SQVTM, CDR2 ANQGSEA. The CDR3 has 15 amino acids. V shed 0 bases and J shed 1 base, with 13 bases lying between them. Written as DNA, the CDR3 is TGCAGCGTTGAAGAAGAGACAGGTATTTCCTACGAGCAGTACTTC. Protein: CSVEEETGISYEQYF.

As DNA, the CDR3 is TGTGCCACCAGCAGAGGGGGGACAGCAGACAATCAGCCCCAGCATTTT. This sequence encodes CATSRGGTADNQPQHF. V usage is TRBV15 and J usage is TRBJ1-5; 7 bases align to TRBD1. The CDR3 runs to 16 residues. The trim removed 1 base at V and 3 bases at J, leaving 6 bases unmatched. CDR1 is LNHNV and CDR2 is YYDKDF in the germline V gene (reference sequence).

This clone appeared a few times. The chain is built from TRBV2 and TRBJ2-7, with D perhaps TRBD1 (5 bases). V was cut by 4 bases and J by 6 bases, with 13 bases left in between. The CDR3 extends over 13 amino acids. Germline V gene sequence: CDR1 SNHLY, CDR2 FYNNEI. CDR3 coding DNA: TGTGCCAGCAGTGCGGCCAGGGCGAGCGAGCAGTACTTC. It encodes CASSAARASEQYF.

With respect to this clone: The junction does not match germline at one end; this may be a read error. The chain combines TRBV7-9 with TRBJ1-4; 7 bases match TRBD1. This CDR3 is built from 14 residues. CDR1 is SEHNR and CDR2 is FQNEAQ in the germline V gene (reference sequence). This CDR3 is CSSNPGTENEKLFF. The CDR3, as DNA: TGTTCCAGCAACCCCGGGACAGAGAATGAAAAACTGTTTTTT.

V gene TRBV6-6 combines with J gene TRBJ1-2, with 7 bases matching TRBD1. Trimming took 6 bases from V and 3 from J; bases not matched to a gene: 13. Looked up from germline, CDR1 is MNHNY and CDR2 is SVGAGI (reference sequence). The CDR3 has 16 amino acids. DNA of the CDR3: TGTGCCAGCAGCCTGGGACAGTTCCCCAGACACTATGGCTACACCTTC. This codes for CASSLGQFPRHYGYTF.

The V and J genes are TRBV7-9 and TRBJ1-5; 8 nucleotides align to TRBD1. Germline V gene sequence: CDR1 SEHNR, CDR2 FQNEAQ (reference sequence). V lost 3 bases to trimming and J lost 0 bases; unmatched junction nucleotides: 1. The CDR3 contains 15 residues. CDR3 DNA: TGTGCCAGCAGCTTGACAGGGGATAGCAATCAGCCCCAGCATTTT. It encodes CASSLTGDSNQPQHF. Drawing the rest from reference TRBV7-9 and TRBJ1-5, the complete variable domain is DTGVSQNPRHKITKRGQNVTFRCDPISEHNRLYWYRQTLGQGPEFLTYFQNEAQLEKSRLLSDRFSAERPKGSFSTLEIQRTEQGDSAMYLCASSLTGDSNQPQHFGDGTRLSIL.

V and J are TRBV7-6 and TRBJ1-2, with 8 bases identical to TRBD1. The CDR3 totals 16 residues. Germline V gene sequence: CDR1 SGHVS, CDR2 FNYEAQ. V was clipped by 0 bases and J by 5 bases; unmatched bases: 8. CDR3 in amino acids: CASSLAPAGGEYGYTF. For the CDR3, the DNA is TGTGCCAGCAGCTTAGCGCCGGCAGGGGGCGAATATGGCTACACCTTC. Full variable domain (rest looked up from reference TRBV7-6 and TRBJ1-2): GAGVSQSPRYKVTKRGQDVALRCDPISGHVSLYWYRQALGQGPEFLTYFNYEAQQDKSGLPNDRFSAERPEGSISTLTIQRTEQRDSAMYRCASSLAPAGGEYGYTFGSGTRLTVV.

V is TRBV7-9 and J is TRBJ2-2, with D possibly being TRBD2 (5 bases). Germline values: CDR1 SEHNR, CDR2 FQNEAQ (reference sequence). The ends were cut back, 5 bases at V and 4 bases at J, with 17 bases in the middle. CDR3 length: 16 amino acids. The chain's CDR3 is CASSAPRGEGTGELFF. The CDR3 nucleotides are TGTGCCAGCAGCGCCCCCCGGGGAGAGGGCACCGGGGAGCTGTTTTTT.

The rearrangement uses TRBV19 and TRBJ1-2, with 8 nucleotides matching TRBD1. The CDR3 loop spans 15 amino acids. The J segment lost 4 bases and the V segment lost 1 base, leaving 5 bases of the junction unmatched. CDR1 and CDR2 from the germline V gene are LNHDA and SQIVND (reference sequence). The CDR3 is CASSIVGQERYGYTF. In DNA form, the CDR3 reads TGTGCCAGTAGTATAGTGGGACAGGAACGCTATGGCTACACCTTC.

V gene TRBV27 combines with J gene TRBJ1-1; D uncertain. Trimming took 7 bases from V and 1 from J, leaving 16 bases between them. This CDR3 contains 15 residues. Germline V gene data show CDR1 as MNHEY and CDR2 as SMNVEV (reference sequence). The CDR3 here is CASMDGVYSNTEAFF. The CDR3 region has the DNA TGTGCCAGCATGGATGGAGTTTATTCGAACACTGAAGCTTTCTTT.

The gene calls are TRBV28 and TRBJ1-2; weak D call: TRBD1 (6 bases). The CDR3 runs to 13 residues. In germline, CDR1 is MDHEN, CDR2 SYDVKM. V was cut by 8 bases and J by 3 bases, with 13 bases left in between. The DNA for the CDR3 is TGTGCCAGCTTCAAGCCAGGGGACTATGGCTACACCTTC. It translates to CASFKPGDYGYTF.

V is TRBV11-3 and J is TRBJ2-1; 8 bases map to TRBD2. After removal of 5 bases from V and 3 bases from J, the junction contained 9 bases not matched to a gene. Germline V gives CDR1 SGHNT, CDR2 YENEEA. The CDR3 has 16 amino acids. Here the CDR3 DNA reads TGTGCCAGCAGCACCCTCATAGCGGGGAGCTACAATGAGCAGTTCTTC. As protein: CASSTLIAGSYNEQFF.

The CDR3 region has the DNA TGTGCCAGCAGCCCCCAGGTCGCAAGTGAAGCTTTCTTT. This sequence encodes CASSPQVASEAFF. The chain uses TRBV28 and TRBJ1-1; D unclear. V lost 6 bases and J 7 bases, leaving 15 bases between the germline ends. The CDR3 loop spans 13 amino acids. Germline V gene sequence: CDR1 MDHEN, CDR2 SYDVKM. The entire variable domain, with the rest obtained from reference TRBV28 and TRBJ1-1, is as follows: DVKVTQSSRYLVKRTGEKVFLECVQDMDHENMFWYRQDPGLGLRLIYFSYDVKMKEKGDIPEGYSVSREKKERFSLILESASTNQTSMYLCASSPQVASEAFFGQGTRLTVV.

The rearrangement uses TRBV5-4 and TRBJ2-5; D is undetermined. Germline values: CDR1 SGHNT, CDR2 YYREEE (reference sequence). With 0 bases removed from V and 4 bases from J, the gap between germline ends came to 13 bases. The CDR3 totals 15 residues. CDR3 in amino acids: CASSLAGRSGETQYF. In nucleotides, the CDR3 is TGTGCCAGCAGCTTGGCAGGCAGAAGTGGAGAGACCCAGTACTTC.

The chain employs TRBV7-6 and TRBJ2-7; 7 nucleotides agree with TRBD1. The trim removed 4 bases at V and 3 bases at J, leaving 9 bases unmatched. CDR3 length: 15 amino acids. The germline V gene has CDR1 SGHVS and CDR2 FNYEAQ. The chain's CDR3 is CASSYATGPIYEQYF. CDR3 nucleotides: TGTGCCAGCAGCTACGCGACAGGGCCGATCTACGAGCAGTACTTC.

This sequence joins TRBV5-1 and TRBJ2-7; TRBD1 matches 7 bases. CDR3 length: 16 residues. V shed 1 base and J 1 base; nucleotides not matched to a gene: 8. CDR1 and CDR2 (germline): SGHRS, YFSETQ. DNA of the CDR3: TGCGCCAGCAGCTTGTTAACAGGGGTTGTGTCCTACGAGCAGTACTTC. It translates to CASSLLTGVVSYEQYF.

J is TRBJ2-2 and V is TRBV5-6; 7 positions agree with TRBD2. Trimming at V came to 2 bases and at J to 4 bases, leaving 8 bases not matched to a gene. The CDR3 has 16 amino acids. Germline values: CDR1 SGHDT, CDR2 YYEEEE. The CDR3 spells CASSFTQRGITGELFF. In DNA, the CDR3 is TGTGCCAGCAGCTTCACCCAGCGGGGAATCACCGGGGAGCTGTTTTTT.

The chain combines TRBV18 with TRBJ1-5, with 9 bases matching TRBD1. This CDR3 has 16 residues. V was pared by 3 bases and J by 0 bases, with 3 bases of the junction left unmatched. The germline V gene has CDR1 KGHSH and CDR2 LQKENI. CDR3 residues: CASSPTGGHSNQPQHF. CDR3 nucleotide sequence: TGTGCCAGCTCACCGACAGGGGGGCATAGCAATCAGCCCCAGCATTTT.